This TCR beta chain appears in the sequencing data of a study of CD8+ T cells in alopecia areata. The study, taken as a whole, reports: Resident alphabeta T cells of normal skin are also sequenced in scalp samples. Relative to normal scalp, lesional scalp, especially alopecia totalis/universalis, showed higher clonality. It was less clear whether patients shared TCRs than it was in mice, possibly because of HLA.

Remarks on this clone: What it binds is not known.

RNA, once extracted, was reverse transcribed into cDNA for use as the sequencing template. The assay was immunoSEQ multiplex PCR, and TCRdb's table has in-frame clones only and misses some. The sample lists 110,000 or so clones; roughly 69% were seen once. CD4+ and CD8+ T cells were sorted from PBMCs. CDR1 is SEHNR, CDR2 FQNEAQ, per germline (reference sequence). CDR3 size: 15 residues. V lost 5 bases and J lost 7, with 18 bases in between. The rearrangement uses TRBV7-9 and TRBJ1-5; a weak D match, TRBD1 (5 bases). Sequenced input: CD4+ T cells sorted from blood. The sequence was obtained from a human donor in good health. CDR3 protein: CASSPDGRGDQPQHF. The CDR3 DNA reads TGTGCCAGCAGCCCCGATGGGAGGGGAGACCAGCCCCAGCATTTT. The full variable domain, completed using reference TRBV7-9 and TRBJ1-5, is DTGVSQNPRHKITKRGQNVTFRCDPISEHNRLYWYRQTLGQGPEFLTYFQNEAQLEKSRLLSDRFSAERPKGSFSTLEIQRTEQGDSAMYLCASSPDGRGDQPQHFGDGTRLSIL.